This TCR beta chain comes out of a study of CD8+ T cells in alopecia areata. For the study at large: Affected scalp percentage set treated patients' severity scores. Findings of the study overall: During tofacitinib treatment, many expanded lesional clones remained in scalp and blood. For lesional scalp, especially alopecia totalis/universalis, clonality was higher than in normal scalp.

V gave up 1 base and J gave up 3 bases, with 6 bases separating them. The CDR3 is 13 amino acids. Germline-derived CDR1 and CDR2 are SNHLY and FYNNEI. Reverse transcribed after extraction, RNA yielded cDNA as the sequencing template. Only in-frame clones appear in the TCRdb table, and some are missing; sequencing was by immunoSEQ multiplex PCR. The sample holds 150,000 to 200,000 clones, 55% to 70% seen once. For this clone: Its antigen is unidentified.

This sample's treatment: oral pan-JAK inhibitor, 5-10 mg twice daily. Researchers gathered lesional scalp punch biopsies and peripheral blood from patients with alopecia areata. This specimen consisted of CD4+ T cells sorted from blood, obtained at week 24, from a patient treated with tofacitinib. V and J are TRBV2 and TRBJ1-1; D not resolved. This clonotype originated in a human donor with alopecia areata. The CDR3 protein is CASSEGVYTEAFF. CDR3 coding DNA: TGTGCCAGCAGTGAAGGGGTCTACACTGAAGCTTTCTTT.